The entry below gives a single T cell receptor (beta chain) sequence along with its context. Molecular barcoding with unique molecular identifiers was used for the TCRbeta library. TCRdb called the PCR reads again in MiXCR, with one record for every CDR3 protein. There are about 500,000 distinct CDR3 sequences in the sample; roughly 33% occur only once, and under 3% lies in the top ten. This specimen comes from a study of T-cell reconstitution after alpha-beta-depleted transplantation in children. Germline CDR1 KGHSH, CDR2 LQKENI. The CDR3 spans 16 residues. After removal of 2 bases from V and 6 bases from J, the junction contained 11 bases not matched to a gene.

The rearrangement joins TRBV18 to TRBJ1-2, with TRBD1 identical over 8 bases. The specimen comprised PBMCs from the stem cell graft donor, sampled from the stem cell graft. This receptor was taken from a human donor who donated a stem cell graft to a child with aplastic anemia. CDR3 in DNA: TGTGCCAGCTCACCAGGAGCAGGGGGCGGAAATGATGGCTACACCTTC. This sequence encodes CASSPGAGGGNDGYTF.